A selection of T cell receptor beta chains follows, all from one sample in a study of blood T cell repertoires in COVID-19. Generated by immunoSEQ multiplex PCR, the TCRdb table keeps only in-frame clones and is missing some. The sample contains a few hundred thousand clones, 75% to 90% of which appear only once. Sequencing was performed on peripheral blood. These receptors were collected from a woman in her forties or fifties who had recovered from COVID-19. Both conserved end residues are part of each CDR3. Fields, in order: clone size, J gene, D gene, V gene, CDR3 DNA, CDR3 protein. The D gene is left open where the match is weak. Some rows mark clone size as missing; the rest say once, few, many or name a class of expanded clone.

>-|TRBJ2-6|TRBD1|TRBV7-2
TGTGCCAGCAGTAACAGGGGTAGTTCCGGGGCCAACGTCCTGACTTTC
CASSNRGSSGANVLTF
>-|TRBJ2-4|TRBD2|TRBV7-2
TGTGCCAGCAGCTTAGCTAGCGGGAGGGTTGTCAAAAACATTCAGTACTTC
CASSLASGRVVKNIQYF
>-|TRBJ2-5|TRBD1|TRBV7-2
TGTGCCAGCAGCTTAGAAAGGGACAGCCCCCAAGAGACCCAGTACTTC
CASSLERDSPQETQYF
>-|TRBJ2-5|TRBD2|TRBV18
TGTGCCAGCTCTCGTACTAGCGGCGGACAAGAGACCCAGTACTTC
CASSRTSGGQETQYF
>-|TRBJ2-7|-|TRBV6-6
TGTGCCAGCAGTATGACAGTCGAGCAGTACTTC
CASSMTVEQYF
>-|TRBJ2-7|TRBD2|TRBV7-2
TGTGCCAGCAGCTTATGGCTAGCGGGAGTCGAGCAGTACTTC
CASSLWLAGVEQYF
>-|TRBJ2-2|TRBD1|TRBV14
TGTGCCAGCAGCGAAGTCCTAGGGGGCAACACCGGGGAGCTGTTTTTT
CASSEVLGGNTGELFF
>-|TRBJ2-1|TRBD1|TRBV28
TGTGCCAGCAGTAGACTGACAGGGGGTCTGTACAATGAGCAGTTCTTC
CASSRLTGGLYNEQFF
>-|TRBJ1-1|-|TRBV6-2/TRBV6-3
TGTGCCAGCAGTTCCGACCTGGGAGGGGGGGTCACTGAAGCTTTCTTT
CASSSDLGGGVTEAFF
>-|TRBJ2-2|TRBD1|TRBV5-1
TGCGCCAGCAGACAGGGACAGATTCTTAACACCGGGGAGCTGTTTTTT
CASRQGQILNTGELFF
>-|TRBJ1-2|TRBD1|TRBV12-3/TRBV12-4
TGTGCCAGCAGTTTGGGACAGGGACGTGGCTACACCTTC
CASSLGQGRGYTF
>-|TRBJ1-6|TRBD1|TRBV6-5
TGTGCCAGCAGACCAACAGGGGGCTTTAGTTCACCCCTCCACTTT
CASRPTGGFSSPLHF
>-|TRBJ2-2|-|TRBV5-4
TGTGCCAGCAGCCCCTGGTCGGGGACCGGGGAGCTGTTTTTT
CASSPWSGTGELFF
>-|TRBJ1-1|-|TRBV4-2
TGTGCCAGCAGCCCCGGGGTAAACACTGAAGCTTTCTTT
CASSPGVNTEAFF
>few|TRBJ2-2|TRBD1|TRBV2
TGTGCCAGCAGTGACGTGGGTTGGACAGGGCGAAACACCGGGGAGCTGTTTTTT
CASSDVGWTGRNTGELFF
>-|TRBJ2-2|-|TRBV27
TGTGCCAGCAGTTTTCTTGGTAGCGCGAACACCGGGGAGCTGTTTTTT
CASSFLGSANTGELFF
>-|TRBJ2-7|TRBD1|TRBV6-6
TGTGCCAGCAGTCGTTGGACAGGGGATATTCCCTACGAGCAGTACTTC
CASSRWTGDIPYEQYF
>few|TRBJ1-6|-|TRBV19
TGTGCCAGTGCAGTTGATTCCGGGGATAATTCACCCCTCCACTTT
CASAVDSGDNSPLHF
>-|TRBJ2-5|-|TRBV7-8
TGTGCCAGCAGCTCCAGGGGCTACCAAGAGACCCAGTACTTC
CASSSRGYQETQYF
>-|TRBJ2-7|-|TRBV30
TGTGCCTCCGGCCAGGCAGGATCCTACGAGCAGTACTTC
CASGQAGSYEQYF
>-|TRBJ1-5|-|TRBV4-2
TGTGCCAGCAGCCAGGACACTCAGCCCCAGCATTTT
CASSQDTQPQHF
>-|TRBJ1-2|TRBD1|TRBV5-1
TGCGCCAGCAGCTTGACTACAGGGGGCTATGGCTACACCTTC
CASSLTTGGYGYTF
>-|TRBJ1-1|TRBD1|TRBV11-2
TGTGCCAGCAGCTCCAGGGGGCGTCACACTGAAGCTTTCTTT
CASSSRGRHTEAFF
>-|TRBJ2-3|TRBD1|TRBV4-2
TGTGCCAGCAGCCAAGAGGGACAGCGCACAGATACGCAGTATTTT
CASSQEGQRTDTQYF
>-|TRBJ1-1|-|TRBV15
TGTGCCACCAGCAGAGATTCTTCAGGGCCTGAAGCTTTCTTT
CATSRDSSGPEAFF
>-|TRBJ1-5|-|TRBV6-4
TGTGCCAGCAACTCAGGGCCACACAATCAGCCCCAGCATTTT
CASNSGPHNQPQHF
>-|TRBJ2-3|TRBD1|TRBV29-1
TGCAGCACGTCAGGGGGCATGCGGGATACGCAGTATTTT
CSTSGGMRDTQYF
>-|TRBJ2-7|TRBD1|TRBV7-8
TGTGCCAGCACCCTGGACCCGGACAGGGGCTACGAGCAGTACTTC
CASTLDPDRGYEQYF
>-|TRBJ2-3|TRBD2|TRBV30
TGTGCCTGGACTACAAGGACTAGCGGGGTCACAGATACGCAGTATTTT
CAWTTRTSGVTDTQYF
>-|TRBJ2-1|TRBD1|TRBV9
TGTGCCAGCAGCTATTCTCTTAAAAACCCCGGGACAGGGGGGCCTAATGAGCAGTTCTTC
CASSYSLKNPGTGGPNEQFF
>-|TRBJ1-1|-|TRBV6-2/TRBV6-3
TGTGCCAGCAGTTACAGACAGCTGAGTGAAGCTTTCTTT
CASSYRQLSEAFF
>-|TRBJ2-3|-|TRBV4-3
TGCGCCAGCAGCCAAGGACGGAGAGATACGCAGTATTTT
CASSQGRRDTQYF
>-|TRBJ2-2|TRBD2|TRBV6-1
TGTGCCAGCAGTGCGAGGGCTAGCGGGAGAAGGGGCGGGGAGCTGTTTTTT
CASSARASGRRGGELFF
>-|TRBJ1-4|-|TRBV19
TGTGCCAGTAGAATAGATCCGGCTAATGAAAAACTGTTTTTT
CASRIDPANEKLFF
>-|TRBJ2-3|TRBD2|TRBV7-9
TGTGCCAGCAGCGCACCCGGCGGGGGTAACACAGATACGCAGTATTTT
CASSAPGGGNTDTQYF
>-|TRBJ1-2|-|TRBV5-6
TGTGCCAGCAGTGTTAGTGCACAGAACTATGGCTACACCTTC
CASSVSAQNYGYTF
>-|TRBJ1-6|-|TRBV12-3/TRBV12-4
TGTGCCAGCAGTTTCCGGGACACACTCCACTTT
CASSFRDTLHF
>-|TRBJ1-3|-|TRBV5-6
TGTGCCAGCAGCTTGCGTCCTCAGTGGGCCGGAAACACCATATATTTT
CASSLRPQWAGNTIYF
>-|TRBJ2-3|TRBD2|TRBV7-8
TGTGCCAGCAGCTTACGCGCGACAGGGCTAGCGGGAATGGATACGCAGTATTTT
CASSLRATGLAGMDTQYF
>few|TRBJ2-2|TRBD1|TRBV5-1
TGCGCCAGCAGCTTCGAGGGGGCGACCACCGGGGAGCTGTTTTTT
CASSFEGATTGELFF
>once|TRBJ2-7|-|TRBV6-6
TGTGCCAGCAGTTACTCTTCTAGATCCAACGAGCAGTACTTC
CASSYSSRSNEQYF
>-|TRBJ1-1|-|TRBV11-2
TGTGCCAGCAGCTCCAGGGTATTAGCTTTCTTT
CASSSRVLAFF
>-|TRBJ2-2|TRBD2|TRBV5-4
TGTGCCAGCAGCTTGTTGGCTAGCGGGGAGGGCGGGGAGCTGTTTTTT
CASSLLASGEGGELFF
>-|TRBJ1-5|TRBD1|TRBV5-8
TGTGCCAGCAGCACTATCGGACAGGGGGCTGTGCCCCAGCATTTT
CASSTIGQGAVPQHF
>-|TRBJ1-1|-|TRBV30
TGTGCCTGGCAGGTCACGGAGAACACTGAAGCTTTCTTT
CAWQVTENTEAFF